The clone carrying this T cell receptor (beta chain) was found a few times. These data originate in a study of read filtering for tumor transcriptome and immune sequencing. Study-level information: Patients were 17 male and around 13 female, mean age around 70 years, range about 47 to 85.

This library used 300 to 500 ng RNA and molecular barcoded adaptors spanning alpha/delta and beta/gamma chains. TCRdb re-called the reads with MiXCR, one entry per CDR3 protein. The sample holds tens of thousands of distinct CDR3 sequences, less than 15% seen once. The source of this sequence is a donor at least 40 years old with multiple myeloma. Sequenced sample: a population of CD138-negative cells sorted from bone marrow.

The CDR3 protein is CASSQEVGASYNEQFF. CDR3 bases: TGTGCCAGCAGCCAAGAAGTGGGGGCTTCCTACAATGAGCAGTTCTTC. This chain connects TRBV4-2 to TRBJ2-1, with D possibly TRBD1 on 6 matching bases. V was clipped by 0 bases and J by 1 base, with 10 bases between them. From germline, CDR1 is LGHNA and CDR2 YNFKEQ. The CDR3 length is 16 residues.